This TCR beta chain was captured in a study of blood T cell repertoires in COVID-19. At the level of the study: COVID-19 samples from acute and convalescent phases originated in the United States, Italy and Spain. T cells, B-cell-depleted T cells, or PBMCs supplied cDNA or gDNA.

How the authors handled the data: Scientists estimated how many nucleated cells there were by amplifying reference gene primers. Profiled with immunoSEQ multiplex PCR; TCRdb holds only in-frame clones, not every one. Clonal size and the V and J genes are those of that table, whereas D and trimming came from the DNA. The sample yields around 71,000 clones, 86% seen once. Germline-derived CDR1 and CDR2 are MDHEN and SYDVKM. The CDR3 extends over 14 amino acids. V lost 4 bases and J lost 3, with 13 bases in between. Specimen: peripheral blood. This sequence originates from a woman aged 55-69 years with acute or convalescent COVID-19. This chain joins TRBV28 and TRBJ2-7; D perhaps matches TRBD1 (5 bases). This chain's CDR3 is CASSSEDSFYEQYF. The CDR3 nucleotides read TGTGCCAGCAGTTCCGAAGACAGTTTCTACGAGCAGTACTTC.